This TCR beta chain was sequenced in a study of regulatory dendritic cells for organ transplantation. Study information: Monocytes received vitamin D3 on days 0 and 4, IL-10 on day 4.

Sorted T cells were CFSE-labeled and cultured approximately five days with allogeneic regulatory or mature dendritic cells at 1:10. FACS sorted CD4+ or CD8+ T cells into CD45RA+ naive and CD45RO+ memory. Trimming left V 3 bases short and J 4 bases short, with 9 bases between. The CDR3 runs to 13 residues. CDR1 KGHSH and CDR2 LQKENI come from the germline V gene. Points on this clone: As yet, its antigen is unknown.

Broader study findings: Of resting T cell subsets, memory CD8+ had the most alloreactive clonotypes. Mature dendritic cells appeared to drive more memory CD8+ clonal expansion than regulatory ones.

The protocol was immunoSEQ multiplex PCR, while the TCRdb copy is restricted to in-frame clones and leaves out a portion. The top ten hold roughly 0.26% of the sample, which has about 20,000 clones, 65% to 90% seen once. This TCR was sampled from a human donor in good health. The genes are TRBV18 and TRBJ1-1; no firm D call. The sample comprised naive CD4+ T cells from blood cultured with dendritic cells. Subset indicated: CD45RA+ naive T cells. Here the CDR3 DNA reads TGTGCCAGCTCACCCAGAGACCCCACTGAAGCTTTCTTT. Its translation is CASSPRDPTEAFF.